Below are 10 T cell receptor beta chains sequenced from a single sample in a study of blood T cell repertoires in COVID-19. The data were produced by immunoSEQ multiplex PCR, yet TCRdb's version contains in-frame clones alone and is incomplete. This sample has over 200,000 clones, with approximately 91% found just once. The sequencing input was peripheral blood. The receptors originated from a person between 18 and 35 years old with COVID-19, enrolled during active disease.

The gene calls are TRBV27 and TRBJ2-3; 13 nucleotides match TRBD2. The V gene's germline CDR1 is MNHEY and CDR2 SMNVEV (reference sequence). V was clipped by 3 bases and J by 5 bases; unmatched bases: 2. The CDR3 loop spans 15 amino acids. CDR3 sequence (DNA): TGTGCCAGCAGTTTTGGACTAGCGGGAGTAGATACGCAGTATTTT. Encoded protein: CASSFGLAGVDTQYF.

The chain links TRBV7-9 to TRBJ1-1; possible D gene TRBD1, 5 bases. CDR3 length: 13 amino acids. Per germline, CDR1 SEHNR and CDR2 FQNEAQ (reference sequence). With 6 bases removed from V and 0 bases from J, the gap between germline ends came to 8 bases. The CDR3, as DNA: TGTGCCAGCAGTTCGACAGTGAACACTGAAGCTTTCTTT. Its protein product is CASSSTVNTEAFF. The full variable domain, its missing parts supplied by reference TRBV7-9 and TRBJ1-1, is DTGVSQNPRHKITKRGQNVTFRCDPISEHNRLYWYRQTLGQGPEFLTYFQNEAQLEKSRLLSDRFSAERPKGSFSTLEIQRTEQGDSAMYLCASSSTVNTEAFFGQGTRLTVV.

This chain links TRBV10-3 with TRBJ2-7; 11 bases map to TRBD1. The V segment lost 10 bases and the J segment 2 bases; nucleotides outside the gene matches: 4. CDR3 length equals 13 residues. In germline, CDR1 is ENHRY, CDR2 SYGVKD. The CDR3, as DNA: TGTGCCACCGCGGGACAGGGGGCCTACGAGCAGTACTTC. It translates to CATAGQGAYEQYF.

This clone was seen just once. The chain links TRBV4-2 to TRBJ2-2; 10 bases agree with TRBD2. V lost 0 bases to trimming and J lost 5 bases; unmatched junction nucleotides: 0. Per germline, CDR1 LGHNA and CDR2 YNFKEQ. This CDR3 spans 15 amino acids. The CDR3 nucleotides read TGTGCCAGCAGCCAAGAACTAGCGGGAACCGGGGAGCTGTTTTTT. Protein product: CASSQELAGTGELFF.

The chain is built from TRBV5-7 and TRBJ2-7; D is possibly TRBD1 (6 bases). TRBV5-7 belongs to the ORF category, with a function that is uncertain. The CDR3 consists of 14 residues. Trimming removed 1 base from V and 6 bases from J, with 14 bases in between. The CDR3 DNA follows: TGTGCCAGCAGCTTGTGGCAGGGGCTGAGCGAGCAGTACTTC. It is translated as CASSLWQGLSEQYF.

The chain has TRBV3-1 (or the pseudogene TRBV3-2) and TRBJ1-1; possible D gene TRBD1, 5 bases. Germline V lookup: CDR1 LGHDT, CDR2 YNNKEL (reference sequence). With 4 bases removed from V and 7 bases from J, the gap between germline ends came to 16 bases. The CDR3 extends over 14 amino acids. The CDR3 is CASSPGRGGDEAFF. The CDR3 DNA is TGTGCCAGCAGCCCTGGGAGGGGTGGTGATGAAGCTTTCTTT.

V is TRBV21-1 and J is TRBJ2-3; the table's D call TRBD1 went unverified against the DNA. TRBV21-1 is a pseudogene locus. The CDR3 has 23 amino acids. As DNA, the CDR3 is TGTGCCAGCAGCAAAGGGCAGGGGGCCCGGGCTAGCGCCTATCACACAGACACAGATACGCAGTATTTT. Translation gives CASSKGQGARASAYHTDTDTQYF.

The CDR3 is CASSNVGTVKHEQYF. The CDR3 DNA reads TGTGCCAGCAGCAACGTGGGGACAGTGAAGCACGAGCAGTACTTC. V gene TRBV28 combines with J gene TRBJ2-7; TRBD1 matches at 7 bases. The CDR3 loop spans 15 amino acids. The trim removed 6 bases at V and 5 bases at J, leaving 13 bases unmatched. CDR1 is MDHEN, CDR2 SYDVKM, per germline.

The J gene is TRBJ2-5, the V gene TRBV7-2; possibly TRBD2 for D (6 bases). This CDR3 is 13 amino acids long. V was cut by 8 bases and J by 1 base, with 11 bases left in between. Germline assignment: CDR1 SGHTA and CDR2 FQGNSA. For the CDR3, the DNA is TGTGCCAGCTGGGGGACTCTCCAAGAGACCCAGTACTTC. It yields the protein CASWGTLQETQYF.

The V and J genes are TRBV5-1 and TRBJ1-4; TRBD1 matches 9 bases. Germline V gene sequence: CDR1 SGHRS, CDR2 YFSETQ. J gave up 6 bases and V 4 bases, and 7 bases lay outside the gene matches. The CDR3 has 15 amino acids. In DNA, the CDR3 is TGCGCCAGCAGCCCGACAGGGGGAAGTTATGAAAAACTGTTTTTT. The encoded protein is CASSPTGGSYEKLFF.